The clone carrying this TCR beta chain occurred a few times. The antigen remains undetermined. TCRdb reanalysed the reads using MiXCR and keeps one entry per CDR3 protein. The data show 450,000 to 650,000 distinct CDR3 sequences, about 40% seen once. These data belong to a study of T cell repertoires in cytomegalovirus infection. Turning to the study itself: Well-studied HLA-B-restricted epitopes and recently identified HLA-C-restricted epitopes of CMV were both used in the study. Both a matching HLA type and CMV infection were indicated by public TCR beta signatures.

Study-wide results and limits: Summed frequency of shared TCR beta families picked out CMV carriers who also had the relevant HLA. CMV-specific TCR beta clonotypes restricted by HLA-C dominated the ex vivo response.

J gave up 0 bases and V 5 bases, and 7 bases lay outside the gene matches. The germline V gene encodes CDR1 SGHTA and CDR2 FQGNSA. The CDR3 totals 16 residues. The sequence was collected from a human donor in good health (CMV status not recorded). Some clones in this sample may be carry-over from other donors' samples. This sequence joins TRBV7-2 and TRBJ1-3; TRBD1 matches at 7 bases. The sample was cultured PBMCs, taken from culture after CMV antigen stimulation. The CDR3 DNA reads TGTGCCAGCAGCCCGACAGGGATTATCTCTGGAAACACCATATATTTT. It yields the protein CASSPTGIISGNTIYF.